This TCR beta chain was identified in a study of cytomegalovirus exposure and HLA in healthy donors. Broader study findings: The investigators catalogued 150 to 200 TCR beta chains as cytomegalovirus-associated.

Donors showed nominal health when sampled, although they likely had unrecorded immune exposures. PCR amplification relied on 60 Vbeta primers (plus 13 Jbeta primers). The protocol was immunoSEQ multiplex PCR, while the TCRdb copy is restricted to in-frame clones and leaves out a portion. The table includes 85,000 to 100,000 clones, more than 60% detected once. With regard to this clone: Its antigen is undetermined.

The source material was PBMCs. The receptor was derived from a human donor in good health.

The CDR3 is CASSPPKGGSYEQYF. The CDR3 nucleotides read TGTGCCAGCTCACCACCGAAAGGAGGCTCCTACGAGCAGTACTTC. V is TRBV18 and J is TRBJ2-7, with D perhaps TRBD2 (5 bases). Germline assignment: CDR1 KGHSH and CDR2 LQKENI. The CDR3 runs 15 residues. V lost 0 bases and J 0 bases, leaving 9 bases between the germline ends.